This T cell receptor beta chain was documented in a study of T-cell memory formation after mild COVID-19. Trimming took 5 bases from V and 4 from J, leaving 9 bases between them. CDR3 length: 14 residues. The germline V gene encodes CDR1 MNHNY and CDR2 SVGAGI (reference sequence). TCRdb passed the 5' RACE reads through MiXCR, listing each CDR3 protein once. The sample yields 380,000 or so distinct CDR3 sequences, over 13% seen once. This receptor was identified in a young man who had mild COVID-19 (a few samples of this study predate the infection). Cell type and time point are not known. Sample: PBMCs or a T cell subset sorted from them (not recorded which). The rearrangement uses TRBV6-6 and TRBJ2-6, with D maybe TRBD1 (6 bases). The CDR3 loop is CASSRDNGANVLTF. The CDR3 nucleotides are TGTGCCAGCAGTAGGGACAACGGGGCCAACGTCCTGACTTTC.